This passage covers 7 T cell receptor beta chains from one sample sequenced in a study of CXCR3-negative and CXCR3-positive naive CD8 T cells. Libraries were UMI-labeled 5' RACE TRB cDNA. After re-calling the 5' RACE reads, TCRdb lists one entry per CDR3 protein, DNA absent. This table holds 45,000 to 60,000 distinct CDR3 sequences. The sequencing input was naive CXCR3- CD8+ T cells from blood. Subset denoted: CD45RO-CCR7+CD27+CD95- naive CD8+ T cells lacking CXCR3 (TNR3-). These receptors all come from a human donor in good health. Some clones in this sample may be carry-over from other donors' samples.

This chain uses TRBV6-6 with TRBJ2-5. Per the germline V gene, CDR1 is MNHNY and CDR2 is SVGAGI (reference sequence). The CDR3 is made up of 15 amino acids. The CDR3 reads CASSPVGSTQETQYF.

V is TRBV28 and J is TRBJ2-5; the D gene TCRdb calls, TRBD2, cannot be checked with no DNA. Germline V lookup: CDR1 MDHEN, CDR2 SYDVKM. The length of the CDR3 is 16 residues. CDR3 protein: CASSLLRTEAQETQYF.

The chain carries TRBV7-2 and TRBJ2-2. This CDR3 has 15 residues. The germline CDR1 and CDR2 sequences are SGHTA and FQGNSA. The CDR3 sequence: CASSLAIGLTGELFF.

The chain employs TRBV10-3 and TRBJ1-1. Germline CDR1 and CDR2: ENHRY and SYGVKD. This CDR3 region has 13 residues. The CDR3 protein is CAISESTGIEAFF.

The CDR3 here is CASSSGNQPQHF. The chain recombines TRBV6-6 with TRBJ1-5. In germline, CDR1 is MNHNY, CDR2 SVGAGI (reference sequence). The CDR3 totals 12 residues.

V usage is TRBV3-1 and J usage is TRBJ2-1; TCRdb proposes TRBD1, but this gene call is untestable without DNA. The CDR3 extends over 16 amino acids. The germline gives CDR1 LGHDT, CDR2 YNNKEL (reference sequence). CDR3 loop: CASSQDMPGPYNEQFF.

This chain uses TRBV14 with TRBJ2-5; with no DNA, the TCRdb D assignment of TRBD2 cannot be verified. The CDR3 contains 18 residues. The germline CDR1 and CDR2 sequences are SGHDN and FVKESK. CDR3 protein: CASSLGRLAGAKHGTQYF.